The present entry profiles one T cell receptor (beta chain) with its context. The clone's antigen remains unknown. No qualities accompany the bases; no much larger clone lies one base away. The cohort was made up of 500 to 800 healthy bone marrow donors. At the time of sampling, every cohort member was nominally healthy, though immune exposures that went unrecorded were likely present. The donor tested CMV seropositive, placing the donor among the 250 to 350 seropositive members of the cohort. A peripheral blood sample was collected from each donor, and TCR beta sequencing was performed on peripheral blood mononuclear cells. The Qiagen DNeasy Blood Extraction Kit was used to extract genomic DNA from the blood cell samples. In the germline V gene (reference sequence), CDR1 corresponds to LNHNV and CDR2 to YYDKDF. The germline ends are 12 bases apart after V is trimmed by 4 bases and J by 2 bases. Inclusive of the bounding cysteine and phenylalanine, the CDR3 is 15 residues long. The only DNA kept is the CDR3, 45 bases in frame from the first base.

Preparation of the library involved the immunoSEQ multiplex PCR assay. For the multiplex PCR, a mixture combining 60 forward primers for TCR Vbeta segments and 13 reverse primers for TCR Jbeta segments was used. A multiplex PCR assay on genomic DNA amplified the CDR3 region of rearranged TCR beta genes. Amplified TCR beta libraries were sequenced as 87-base-pair reads on the Illumina HiSeq System. In the authors' own workflow: Across the 600 to 700 repertoires, a later analysis counted 75 million to 90 million unique TCR beta chains, roughly 11 million of which were shared by at least two donors. A nearest-neighbor algorithm error-corrected the raw reads and collapsed the reads into unique sequences, merging closely related sequences to remove PCR and sequencing errors. Alignment of CDR3 sequences to IMGT reference sequences was used to assign V, D and J gene segments. For a sequence to be retained, a match of at least six nucleotides to both a V gene segment and a J gene segment was required. Rearrangements were called productive when the CDR3 lacked stop codons and stayed in frame with V and J; all others were non-productive. Following IMGT convention, CDR3 was defined as the stretch from the second conserved V-encoded cysteine up to the conserved J-encoded phenylalanine. Sequences without an unambiguous match to a single V gene segment were excluded from the earlier analysis of a few hundred of the donors. In an earlier analysis of several hundred of the donors, V segments were called functional above 56.7% productive rearrangements and were called segregating when the between-donor standard deviation exceeded 5%. A statistical classification framework was developed to diagnose cytomegalovirus status using the catalog of TCR beta chain sequences. In a later analysis, V and J genes were assigned by comparing TCR nucleotide sequences against IMGT/GENE-DB human TR gene sequences. The TCRdist pipeline was used in a later analysis to assign CDR3 sequences and most-parsimonious VDJ recombination scenarios. In a later analysis, each TCR beta chain was defined by its CDR3 amino acid sequence together with its V-gene family, and reads without a unique V-gene family were excluded. In a later analysis, 500 to 700 highly shared, low-generation-probability nucleotide sequences were removed to address suspected cross-contamination and a sequencing artifact. For each public chain, a later analysis derived a clonal expansion index from normalized ranks of inferred template counts within each repertoire. In a later analysis, generation probabilities were computed using a VDJ recombination model fitted to out-of-frame rearrangements, and the results were checked against IGoR. A later analysis scored TCR-TCR, TCR-HLA and TCR-CMV co-occurrence with hypergeometric tests, applying a repertoire-size bias correction to TCR pairs. To estimate false discovery rates, a later analysis permuted the HLA or CMV assignments 20 times. A later analysis grouped co-occurring TCRs with DBSCAN, adding TCRdist sequence similarity when clustering within HLA-allele-positive subsets. For co-occurrence clustering, repertoires with fewer than 30,000 or more than 120,000 public chains were excluded, along with five repertoires with anomalous nucleotide sharing. The clones in this table, taken by TCRdb from immuneACCESS, are in-frame only. Not every clone is retained; where verified, under half of the shortfall comes from an unresolved V gene, and the cause of the rest is unknown. That table furnishes V, J and clone size, whereas the DNA furnished D and trimming. The sample table records about 160,000 clones; 80% to 90% of these occur just once. In total, the top ten clones hold around 6% of the sample.

The data derive from a study of cytomegalovirus exposure and HLA in healthy donors (dated 2017 in TCRdb). Looking at the study overall: An earlier analysis of 587 of the donors reported roughly 270 Gb of sequence data and roughly 110 million unique TCR beta sequences from roughly 180 million T cells. A separate validation cohort of approximately 130 different subjects was used in addition to the 666-subject first cohort. The study aimed to test whether cataloging public T cell receptors could reveal signatures of past pathogen exposure. The number of typed donors differed by locus: 629-630 for A, B, C, DRB1 and DQB1; 522 for DQA1; roughly 600 for DPA1; and about 450 for DPB1. Rather than drawing on any new phenotypic data, the later analysis identified candidate immune exposures from TCR beta sequences and the way those sequences occurred across donors. Among some 400 genotyped donors of the cohort, an average of approximately 230,000 unique TCR beta nucleotide sequences were sequenced per donor, roughly 20% of them non-productive. Because of strong linkage in the cohort, a few DR-DQ haplotypes were treated as single units for association and clustering. To predict cytomegalovirus infection status, the study brought together high-throughput TCR immunosequencing, statistical association of individual TCRs with disease status, and machine learning. Every discovery cohort repertoire had been produced on one sequencing platform. A later analysis re-examined previously published TCR beta repertoires from over 500 donors and added high-resolution HLA genotyping to investigate patterns of TCR occurrence. HLA typing included class I and class II loci at four-digit resolution. Approximately 300 gigabases of sequencing data and approximately 91 million unique TCR sequences made up an early release that covered about 640 HLA-typed donors. Of the 300 to 450 genotyped donors, approximately 80% were placed in the genetic ancestry cluster associated with self-reported Caucasian donors. The T cell repertoires of under 750 subjects were profiled by immunosequencing and related to cytomegalovirus serostatus. An earlier analysis of a few hundred of the donors applied high-throughput TCR beta sequencing to assess whether each TCR beta V gene segment acted as functional or pseudogenic. A later genetic analysis used genome-wide SNP genotypes for about three fifths of the roughly 700 donors, treating that subset as a discovery cohort. Donor age, sex, ethnicity and CMV serostatus were compiled alongside the repertoire data.

Paper-wide results and their limitations: While some public TCRs were present in many individuals, most TCR sequences turned up only very rarely across donors. An association between a missense DCLRE1C variant and V-gene and J-gene trimming of TCR beta chains was found in a later genetic analysis and replicated in an independent cohort. In an earlier analysis of some 640 of the donors, most TCR beta V segments were observed in productive rearrangements about 87% or about 30% of the time, broadly matching IMGT annotations. The 87-base-pair reads could not distinguish some IMGT-functional V segments, including TRBV6-2 and TRBV6-3, so those segments were excluded. The authors suggested that the approach could potentially be extended to other disease states and immunological phenotypes. This cohort had only TCR beta chains sequenced, and the lack of alpha or paired-chain data limited which features could be detected. A later genetic analysis reported fewer N-insertions in productive TCRs among donors in an Asian-associated ancestry cluster than the roughly 670-donor mean. A further reported finding was that TCR beta sequences accurately predicted the HLA-A and HLA-B alleles for most subjects in the first cohort. When HLA alleles, especially DR and DQ, strongly co-occurred, attributing TCR associations to individual alleles was difficult. The classifier was reported to diagnose cytomegalovirus status with high specificity and sensitivity in both the original cohort and the validation cohort. In a later analysis, several top co-occurrence clusters were reported to appear linked to parvovirus B19, influenza, CMV and Epstein-Barr virus. In a later analysis, TCR association rates were found to vary across HLA loci, with the most associated TCRs seen for DRB1 alleles and the fewest for HLA-C alleles. Because HLA typing was unavailable for some donors at each locus, only the typed subset was used in association tests. In vitro tests confirmed that a few of the cytomegalovirus-associated TCR beta chains recognize cytomegalovirus antigens. A cluster of highly shared sequence variants was judged likely to be a technical artifact of the sequencing pipeline. Sequencing depth was assumed to be roughly uniform across donors in the presence/absence analyses, though that assumption may not hold. A total of 150 to 200 TCR beta chains were listed by the study as associated with cytomegalovirus. In a later analysis, HLA-associated TCR beta chains showed more clonal expansion and lower generation probabilities than non-associated chains that were equally common. Immune exposure information for the cohort was limited to CMV serostatus. Over 15 rarely observed V segments, including chromosome 9 orphons, were excluded from the earlier analysis of 550 to 700 of the donors because counts were too low. In a later analysis, about 17,000 TCR beta sequences were associated with specific HLA alleles at a false discovery rate of 0.05. In a later analysis, most CMV-associated TCR beta chains were found to appear HLA-restricted, with HLA associations seemingly driven largely by CMV exposure. Linkage disequilibrium might explain the correlated functional status among segregating V segments, but an unknown experimental factor could not be ruled out.

This chain is built from TRBV15 and TRBJ1-3; the D gene is perhaps TRBD1, on 6 matching bases. Sequenced material: PBMCs. The TCR sequence derives from a man in his fifties in good health and CMV-seropositive. The CDR3 protein sequence reads: CATSINRDTGNTIYF. In nucleotides, the sequence is TGTGCCACCAGCATTAACAGGGACACTGGAAACACCATATATTTT.